What follows are 20 T cell receptor beta chains derived from one specimen sequenced in a study of response to subunit inactivated influenza vaccine. One entry per CDR3 protein results from TCRdb running MiXCR on the RT-PCR reads. The profile shows under 500,000 distinct CDR3 sequences, approximately 11% of them singletons. The sample in question was PBMCs from blood, obtained roughly 47 days after vaccination. The receptors were gathered from a man aged 50 to 59 who received an inactivated influenza vaccine.

This clonotype was observed many times. The chain couples TRBV12-3 or TRBV12-4 to TRBJ1-2; 8 bases line up with TRBD1. CDR3 length equals 14 residues. Germline trimming cut 4 bases from V and 2 bases from J; bases unmatched to any gene: 3. The CDR3 DNA reads as TGTGCCAGCAGTTCGGGACAGGCGAACTATGGCTACACCTTC. Amino acids: CASSSGQANYGYTF.

This chain links TRBV28 with TRBJ2-7; TRBD1 matches at 7 bases. The V gene end was trimmed by 2 bases and the J gene end by 3 bases; junction bases not matched to a gene: 4. The CDR3 has 14 residues. CDR1 is MDHEN, CDR2 SYDVKM, per germline. The DNA of the CDR3 is TGTGCCAGCAGTTTAGGACAGGTAAACTACGAGCAGTACTTC. Translated: CASSLGQVNYEQYF.

In this sample, this clonotype turned up many times. This chain links TRBV4-1 with TRBJ2-1; D unresolved. V dropped 1 base and J dropped 0 bases, with 10 bases sitting between them. This CDR3 comprises 16 residues. CDR1 is MGHRA and CDR2 is YSYEKL in the germline V gene. In DNA, the CDR3 is TGCGCCAGCAGCCAAGGTGGGTACAGCTCCTACAATGAGCAGTTCTTC. Translated: CASSQGGYSSYNEQFF.

The chain employs TRBV7-2 and TRBJ2-3, with D perhaps being TRBD1 or TRBD2 (5 bases each). Germline V gene data show CDR1 as SGHTA and CDR2 as FQGNSA. V was pared by 5 bases and J by 5 bases, with 11 bases between. The CDR3 has 13 residues. CDR3 sequence (DNA): TGTGCCAGCAGCGACGGGGACGTAGATACGCAGTATTTT. It translates to CASSDGDVDTQYF. Using reference TRBV7-2 and TRBJ2-3 for the parts outside the CDR3, the full variable domain is GAGVSQSPSNKVTEKGKDVELRCDPISGHTALYWYRQSLGQGLEFLIYFQGNSAPDKSGLPSDRFSAERTGGSVSTLTIQRTQQEDSAVYLCASSDGDVDTQYFGPGTRLTVL.

The chain recombines TRBV20-1 with TRBJ2-5; 9 nucleotides align to TRBD2. This CDR3 comprises 13 residues. Per germline, CDR1 DFQATT and CDR2 SNEGSKA (reference sequence). This CDR3 is CSCAGGAEETQYF. For the CDR3, the DNA is TGCAGCTGTGCGGGGGGGGCGGAAGAGACCCAGTACTTC.

The chain has TRBV6-2 or TRBV6-3 and TRBJ2-7; 8 bases agree with TRBD1. Trimming removed 2 bases from V and 7 bases from J; junction bases left unmatched: 1. In germline, CDR1 is MNHEY, CDR2 SVGEGT. The CDR3 runs to 12 residues. The DNA of the CDR3 is TGTGCCAGCAGTTACACAGGGGGGGAGCAGTACTTC. It codes for CASSYTGGEQYF.

The chain joins TRBV18 to TRBJ2-6, with D uncertain. The CDR3 consists of 17 residues. Germline-derived CDR1 and CDR2 are KGHSH and LQKENI. Trimming cost V 0 bases and J 1 base, with 10 bases left between them. CDR3 sequence reads: CASSPPVRSSGANVLTF. CDR3 DNA sequence: TGTGCCAGCTCACCACCGGTCAGGTCTTCTGGGGCCAACGTCCTGACTTTC.

The chain combines TRBV5-1 with TRBJ2-7; D is possibly TRBD1 (5 bases). The CDR3 is 15 amino acids. The germline V and J ends were trimmed by 2 bases and 0 bases, with 12 bases remaining between them. Germline CDR1 is SGHRS and CDR2 is YFSETQ. DNA of the CDR3: TGCGCCAGCAGCTTCGTGGGGCCCAACTCCTACGAGCAGTACTTC. Translating gives CASSFVGPNSYEQYF.

This chain joins TRBV20-1 and TRBJ2-3, with a possible D match to TRBD2 (6 bases). Germline V CDR1 and CDR2: DFQATT, SNEGSKA (reference sequence). V gave up 4 bases and J gave up 0 bases, with 14 bases separating them. This CDR3 spans 15 amino acids. The CDR3 loop reads CSANPPAGSTDTQYF. CDR3 DNA: TGCAGTGCTAACCCGCCGGCGGGGAGCACAGATACGCAGTATTTT.

With regard to this clonotype: Just one base apart from a much larger clone, this may be a read error. This chain joins TRBV12-3 or TRBV12-4 and TRBJ2-7; 10 nucleotides line up with TRBD2. The CDR3 consists of 14 residues. DNA for the CDR3: TGTCCCAGCAGCCCAAGCGGGGGGGCCTACGAGCAGTACTTC. It encodes CPSSPSGGAYEQYF.

This clonotype has more than one count but fewer than ten. The chain employs TRBV18 and TRBJ1-1; 7 nucleotides align to TRBD1. Losses at the gene ends were 3 bases for V and 7 bases for J; bases not matched to a gene: 2. The CDR3 is 12 amino acids. In germline, CDR1 is KGHSH, CDR2 LQKENI. The CDR3 DNA reads as TGTGCCAGCTCACCCCAGGGGGTTGAAGCTTTCTTT. Protein: CASSPQGVEAFF.

This clonotype was found a few times. V is TRBV7-8 and J is TRBJ2-1; D uncertain. Germline CDR1 is SGHVS and CDR2 is FQNEAQ. The length of the CDR3 is 14 residues. V lost 0 bases and J lost 4, with 7 bases in between. CDR3 region: CASSLAVEYNEQFF. The DNA of the CDR3 is TGTGCCAGCAGCTTAGCGGTAGAATACAATGAGCAGTTCTTC.

The genes are TRBV20-1 and TRBJ2-3; D call uncertain. CDR1 and CDR2 (germline): DFQATT, SNEGSKA (reference sequence). V dropped 5 bases and J dropped 0 bases, with 12 bases sitting between them. This CDR3 contains 14 residues. The CDR3 loop is CSARIGPSTDTQYF. In DNA, the CDR3 is TGCAGTGCTCGAATAGGCCCTAGCACAGATACGCAGTATTTT.

This chain joins TRBV29-1 and TRBJ1-4; D might be TRBD1 (6 bases). CDR1 and CDR2 from the germline V gene are SQVTM and ANQGSEA. The V end lost 7 bases, the J end lost 3 bases, and 18 bases lay between the germline ends. This CDR3 region has 15 residues. This CDR3 is CSATGTAGANEKLFF. The CDR3 DNA follows: TGCAGCGCGACTGGGACCGCAGGGGCTAATGAAAAACTGTTTTTT. The full variable domain, rest sourced from reference TRBV29-1 and TRBJ1-4, is SAVISQKPSRDICQRGTSLTIQCQVDSQVTMMFWYRQQPGQSLTLIATANQGSEATYESGFVIDKFPISRPNLTFSTLTVSNMSPEDSSIYLCSATGTAGANEKLFFGSGTQLSVL.

The chain joins TRBV15 to TRBJ2-3; TRBD2 agrees at 8 bases. Trimming removed 8 bases from V and 8 bases from J; junction bases left unmatched: 6. CDR3 length equals 12 residues. Germline values: CDR1 LNHNV, CDR2 YYDKDF (reference sequence). CDR3 protein: CATAPGGGTQYF. CDR3 sequence (DNA): TGTGCCACCGCCCCCGGGGGGGGTACGCAGTATTTT.

This clonotype was counted only a few times. The V and J genes are TRBV3-1 and TRBJ2-5; D assignment may be TRBD1 or TRBD2 (5 bases each). Per germline, CDR1 LGHDT and CDR2 YNNKEL (reference sequence). The length of the CDR3 is 14 residues. V dropped 1 base and J dropped 6 bases, with 12 bases sitting between them. In nucleotides, the CDR3 is TGTGCCAGCAGCCAAGGAGAGGGGTTGCAGACCCAGTACTTC. Translation gives CASSQGEGLQTQYF.

CDR3 protein: CASSLDPGGPSFPYEQYF. CDR3 nucleotides: TGTGCCAGCAGCTTAGACCCGGGGGGGCCCTCCTTTCCTTACGAGCAGTACTTC. This chain uses TRBV11-2 with TRBJ2-7; 8 bases match TRBD2. CDR1 is SGHAT, CDR2 FQNNGV, per germline. Losses at the gene ends were 0 bases for V and 4 bases for J; bases not matched to a gene: 14. The CDR3 length is 18 residues.

This clonotype has at least ten counts. The V and J genes are TRBV9 and TRBJ2-1; 8 bases agree with TRBD2. The junction had 1 base not matched to a gene; V was cut back by 2 bases and J by 0 bases. CDR3 length equals 15 residues. Germline CDR1 SGDLS, CDR2 YYNGEE. The CDR3 is CASSVSGNSYNEQFF. The CDR3 DNA reads as TGTGCCAGCAGCGTTAGCGGGAACTCCTACAATGAGCAGTTCTTC. The whole variable domain, remainder taken from reference TRBV9 and TRBJ2-1, is DSGVTQTPKHLITATGQRVTLRCSPRSGDLSVYWYQQSLDQGLQFLIQYYNGEERAKGNILERFSAQQFPDLHSELNLSSLELGDSALYFCASSVSGNSYNEQFFGPGTRLTVL.

This clonotype came up many times. CDR3 in DNA: TGCGCCAGCAGCTACACATGGAGGGCGGACACTGAAGCTTTCTTT. Amino acid sequence: CASSYTWRADTEAFF. The chain uses TRBV4-3 and TRBJ1-1, with D unclear. Germline values: CDR1 LGHNA, CDR2 YSLEER. The CDR3 contains 15 residues. The V end was cut by 5 bases, the J end by 3 bases, with 16 bases between.

Points on this clonotype: This clone may be a read error of a much larger clone one base away. The gene calls are TRBV28 and TRBJ2-1, with TRBD2 matching 8 bases. This CDR3 spans 16 amino acids. Germline lookup yields CDR1 MDHEN and CDR2 SYDVKM. Trimming at V came to 6 bases and at J to 0 bases, leaving 7 bases not matched to a gene. CDR3 sequence (DNA): TGTGCCAGCAGCCGTAGCGGGACCTCCTCCTACAATGAGCAGTTCTTC. It specifies CASSRSGTSSYNEQFF.